This T cell receptor (beta chain) derives from a study of beta chain features in type 1 diabetes (dated by TCRdb to 2017 to 2018). Broadly, across the study: Patients and healthy donors did not differ in mean age, gender distribution, total cell number or subset yield. A total of 100 million to 110 million sorted cells were examined across all samples, and a strong correlation was observed between cell number per subset and RNA yield. The study compared TCRB repertoires of sorted circulating CD4+ T cell subsets between recently diagnosed type 1 diabetes patients and matched healthy donors. Whereas all 30 or so donors provided naive and central memory subsets, regulatory and stem cell-like memory subsets were isolated from just 8 patients and roughly 8 healthy donors. Paper-wide results and their limitations: Because the HLA sub-analyses included only small numbers of individuals, any influence of HLA type on TCRB rearrangement was left unresolved. The naive, central memory and regulatory TCRB repertoires appeared to resemble one another more closely among patients than among healthy donors. Type 1 diabetes patients showed a moderate but significant shortening of TCRB CDR3 length in all four CD4+ subsets. Shorter templates might be favored by PCR, yet because patient and control samples were amplified and corrected together, any such skew would affect both groups equally. Sequencing cDNA rather than genomic DNA could over-represent highly expressing activated cells, although activation and CD3 levels did not differ between groups. Fewer insertions and more nucleotide deletions at VDJ recombination sites were observed in patients with type 1 diabetes, implying thymic rearrangement abnormalities.

In regard to this clone: It lacks a known antigen. Qualities for individual bases were not recorded, and no much larger clone is one base off.

The High Capacity cDNA Reverse Transcription Kit was used to reverse transcribe all of the isolated RNA, meaning that expressed TCRB transcripts were what got sequenced. Deep immunoSEQ sequencing was applied to naive, central memory and regulatory T cell samples, giving an average of approximately 3.8 million total reads per sample. Sorted cells were lysed in RLT buffer and RNA was extracted with DNase-treated RNeasy Micro or Mini kits, depending on cell number. To prevent cross-contamination, each cell subset was processed individually, whereas patient and healthy donor samples were processed jointly. TCRB sequences were amplified from cDNA with the immunoSEQ multiplex PCR, producing 87-bp fragments spanning the CDR3 region. Amplicons were sequenced on the Illumina HiSeq platform. The paper's processing steps were these. PCR bias was computationally corrected using synthetic template baselines, reads within Hamming distance 2 were collapsed, and singletons that could not be merged were discarded. Reads were aligned to IMGT to assign V, D and J genes, CDR3 length, and insertions or deletions at six rearrangement sites. Within each subset, clonotype counts were normalized to sorted cell number, and only after that were true diversity and Gini coefficients computed with the tcR R package. The overlap coefficient, calculated on TCRB nucleotide sequences, was used to measure repertoire sharing. Drawn from immuneACCESS, this table holds only the in-frame rearrangements with V and J called that TCRdb kept. Clones are partly lost; checked studies trace under half to an unresolved V gene and leave the rest unexplained. D and trimming were read from the DNA, whereas the V and J calls and clone size are those reported in that table. Present in this sample are around 340,000 clones, around 9% of which were seen just once. The ten largest clonotypes hold roughly 0.99% of the sample.

Each donor gave one peripheral blood draw, about 110 mL on average, collected into heparinised tubes. A BD FACSAria II and a panel including CD45RO, CCR7, CD25, CD127, CD95 and CD27 were used to sort naive, central memory, regulatory and stem cell-like memory CD4+ T cells. Every sorted population had a purity above 95%. PBMCs were separated immediately by Lymphoprep density gradient centrifugation and were stained directly, without being cultured. So that batch effects would be minimized, each experiment stained and sorted samples in pairs, pairing one healthy donor with one patient. Cut back by 2 bases and 5 bases, the V and J ends lie 9 bases apart. The CDR3 goes from the cysteine to the phenylalanine over 13 residues. This entry keeps only the CDR3 DNA: 39 bases, framed from base 1. CDR1 and CDR2, per the germline V gene, are SGHTA and FQGNSA.

The sequence links TRBV7-2 to TRBJ2-5; the D gene cannot be named for sure. The sample was central memory CD4+ T cells from blood. The sequence came from a man in his thirties or forties with type 1 diabetes. The DNA reads as follows: TGTGCCAGCAGCTTACAGGACGCGGAGACCCAGTACTTC. It specifies CASSLQDAETQYF.